Below, one T cell receptor beta chain is given with its context. This clonotype was detected many times. Its cognate antigen has yet to be identified. Per-base quality was not reported, and no clone a single base away is much larger than it. Reading the germline V gene gives CDR1 MNHEY and CDR2 SVGAGI. V is reduced by 6 bases and J by 2 bases, leaving a spacing of 16 bases between them. CDR3 length: 15 amino acids, cysteine to phenylalanine. This entry keeps only the CDR3 DNA: 45 bases, framed from base 1. Receptor libraries were prepared by PCR. Data came from an Illumina HiSeq 2500. TCR libraries were prepared with molecular barcoding, using unique molecular identifiers to normalize TCRbeta repertoire quantification. TCRdb itself trimmed the public reads at Q25 with fastp, ran MiXCR and retained productive beta chains. Every CDR3 protein is listed once, alongside the most common genes and DNA of its rows. The sample table holds 640,000 or so distinct CDR3 sequences, of which 16% were seen once. The ten largest clones add up to approximately 1.1% of the sample.

The data were taken from a study of T-cell reconstitution after alpha-beta-depleted transplantation in children (dated by TCRdb to the mid-2010s). Study-level background: T-cell immune reconstitution after TCRalphabeta/CD19-depleted allogeneic hematopoietic cell transplantation in children was quantitatively tracked in the study by means of TCR repertoire profiling.

This sequence was found in a human donor who donated a stem cell graft to a child with acute myeloid leukemia. The rearrangement combines TRBV6-5 with TRBJ1-1; no D gene call is confident. The sequencing used PBMCs from the stem cell graft donor, collected from the stem cell graft. The CDR3 region has the sequence CASSYRGRGNTEAFF. The nucleotide sequence reads as follows: TGTGCCAGCAGCTACCGCGGCAGAGGTAACACTGAAGCTTTCTTT.